Described below is a single T cell receptor beta chain sequence and its context. This clonotype was seen many times. The antigen it binds to is not known. Per-nucleotide qualities are absent, and no much larger clonotype sits a single base away. Amplification of TCR beta CDR3 regions was carried out from RNA transcripts. For the first round of RT-PCR on the TCR CDR3, the HTBI primer set was used together with the Qiagen OneStep RT-PCR kit. The libraries were constructed in a second round of multiplex PCR and then size-selected and purified. Paired-end sequencing of the libraries was performed with 100 bp reads on an Illumina HiSeq2000. Regarding the original processing steps: SOAPnuke was used to process the raw data, with reads discarded if the reads contained adapters or uncalled bases, had a mean Phred below 15, or lacked an exact constant-primer or identifier match. COPE v1.2.5 was used to merge high-quality paired reads, and clonotypes were defined as unique nucleotide sequences. MiTCR v1.1 was used to align clonotypes to the IMGT TRBV, TRBD and TRBJ reference segments. Only V-J combinations with frequency above 0.0001, covering about 99% of repertoires, were analysed. A TCS score was defined as the ratio of F50 (clonal expansion) to E x V (chaos), with BLOSUM62-based TCRdist applied between CDR3 peptides within each V-J. Welch's t-statistics and random forest reduced roughly 530 V-J features to roughly 13, which were used in a naive Bayes classifier (R e1071). TCRdb took the public reads, trimmed them with fastp at Q25, ran MiXCR for clone calling and kept in-frame beta chains. Duplicate CDR3 protein sequences are folded into a single record with the most common DNA and genes. What appears here as the V and J calls and clone size reflects TCRdb's work, not the paper's. The sample table shows around 570,000 distinct CDR3 sequences, and 15% to 20% are seen once. The ten biggest clones cover roughly 44% of the sample.

This entry belongs to a study of T cells in Graves' hyperthyroidism and ophthalmopathy (dated by TCRdb to about 2019). Regarding the research as a whole: Peripheral blood samples were taken at initial diagnosis, before any treatment was given. Whether ophthalmopathy could be predicted prospectively was tested in an independent validation cohort made up of under 20 hyperthyroidism patients plus 17 patients who later progressed to ophthalmopathy. Thyroid tissue and blood T-cell repertoires from several Graves' hyperthyroidism patients were also compared in the study. After blood sampling, hyperthyroidism patients were treated with methimazole at a starting dose of 30 mg daily, and ophthalmopathy patients were treated with high-dose intravenous methylprednisolone. To identify distinguishing TCR V-J signatures, a discovery cohort of some 99 patients was used, comprising roughly 45 with Graves' ophthalmopathy and approximately 58 with stable Graves' hyperthyroidism. For training and testing, the 100 or so patients in the discovery cohort were randomly divided in a 7:3 ratio. According to the paper, TCR Vbeta CDR3 sequencing was carried out on 135 peripheral blood samples, which came from fewer than 50 ophthalmopathy, under 85 hyperthyroidism and about 17 progressor patients.

Ophthalmopathy patients had moderately to severely active disease, Clinical Activity Score of at least 3, NOSPECS grade of at least 4, and duration under 3 months. Patients with uncontrolled infections, other autoimmune diseases, pregnancy or lactation were excluded. Diagnoses were established on the basis of clinical symptoms, serum thyroxine and TRAb, thyroid ultrasound, and orbital computed tomography. PBMCs were isolated from more than 9 ml of fresh peripheral blood by Ficoll-Paque density gradient centrifugation. Total RNA was extracted with Trizol reagent, and quality was checked on an Agilent 2100 Bioanalyzer. Broad study findings and their caveats: Sample size was not statistically predetermined, and blinding of investigators to group allocation was not performed. A 13 V-J signature model separated ophthalmopathy from stable hyperthyroidism, with approximately 86% sensitivity and just under 84% specificity in cross-validation and 80%/75% in testing. In validation, the model predicted progression to ophthalmopathy a median of approximately 6.6 months before onset, with over 55% sensitivity and roughly 73% specificity. Blood samples also contained most of the expanded thyroid clonotypes (frequency above 0.001), which suggests that blood repertoires may reflect thyroid immune responses.

This sequence was found in a middle-aged man with Graves' ophthalmopathy. The specimen was blood.

The nucleotides read TGTGCCAGCAGTGAAAGACTAGCGGGGGGACCTAGCACAGATACGCAGTATTTT. This is translated as CASSERLAGGPSTDTQYF. The sequence links TRBV6-1 to TRBJ2-3, and 13 junctional nucleotides match TRBD2. The junction shows trimming of 2 bases on V and 0 bases on J, and the gene matches do not reach 5 bases of it. Inclusive of the bounding cysteine and phenylalanine, the CDR3 is 18 residues long. The read is trimmed to its CDR3 DNA, 54 bases read in frame from base 1. The germline V gene supplies CDR1 MNHNS and CDR2 SASEGT.